This TCR beta chain was documented in a study of T cells in Graves' hyperthyroidism and ophthalmopathy. Study-level findings and limits: Ophthalmopathy was told apart from stable hyperthyroidism by a 13 V-J model.

This clonotype has at least ten counts. Its matching antigen is unknown. Per the germline V gene, CDR1 is LNHDA and CDR2 is SQIVND (reference sequence). With 3 bases clipped from V and 2 bases from J, the junction kept 7 bases outside the gene matches. The length of the CDR3 is 15 residues. RNA transcripts gave rise to amplified TCR beta CDR3 regions. HTBI primers were employed in a first-round RT-PCR of the TCR CDR3. TCRdb reanalysed the multiplex PCR reads using MiXCR and keeps one entry per CDR3 protein. This table has approximately 610,000 distinct CDR3 sequences, roughly 15% appearing once. This chain connects TRBV19 to TRBJ2-7, with TRBD2 matching 7 bases. The sample taken for sequencing was blood. This receptor was identified in a woman aged 40 to 55 with Graves' ophthalmopathy. As DNA, the CDR3 is TGTGCCAGTAGTATTGAACTAGCGTATACCTACGAGCAGTACTTC. Amino acids: CASSIELAYTYEQYF. Full variable domain (outside the CDR3, taken from reference TRBV19 and TRBJ2-7): DGGITQSPKYLFRKEGQNVTLSCEQNLNHDAMYWYRQDPGQGLRLIYYSQIVNDFQKGDIAEGYSVSREKKESFPLTVTSAQKNPTAFYLCASSIELAYTYEQYFGPGTRLTVT.